The clone carrying this TCR beta chain has just a few counts. The target antigen is unknown. This record belongs to a study of T-cell reconstitution after alpha-beta-depleted transplantation in children. Study observations and caveats: At one year after transplant, newly produced T cells mostly accounted for T-cell counts and diversity. Elevated TCRbeta diversity at day 60 was traced, in some patients, to surviving recipient T cells and thymic progenitors. Alpha-beta T cells present about two months after transplant were reported to originate from several hundred expanded graft clones.

Germline values: CDR1 MNHNS, CDR2 SASEGT. The CDR3 is 14 amino acids. V was cut by 3 bases and J by 10 bases, with 13 bases left in between. Unique molecular identifiers featured in how the TCRbeta library was prepared. MiXCR was run by TCRdb on the PCR reads, yielding one entry per CDR3 protein. This sample has a few hundred thousand distinct CDR3 sequences; over 20% occur once, and the top ten carry approximately 33%. This specimen was PBMCs, taken before TCRalphabeta/CD19-depleted stem cell transplant. This chain connects TRBV6-1 to TRBJ1-6; no clear D. The receptor was derived from a boy in the first two years of life with Wiskott-Aldrich syndrome, due to receive a stem cell transplant. CDR3 amino acids: CASSDTPMGSPLHF. CDR3 nucleotides: TGTGCCAGCAGTGATACACCCATGGGGTCACCCCTCCACTTT.